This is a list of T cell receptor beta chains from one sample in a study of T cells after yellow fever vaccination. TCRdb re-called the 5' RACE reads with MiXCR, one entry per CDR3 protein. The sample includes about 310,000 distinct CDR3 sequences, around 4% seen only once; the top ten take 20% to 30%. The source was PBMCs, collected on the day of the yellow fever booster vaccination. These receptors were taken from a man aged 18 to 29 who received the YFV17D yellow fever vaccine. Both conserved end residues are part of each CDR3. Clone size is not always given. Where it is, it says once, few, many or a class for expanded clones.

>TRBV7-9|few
CASSSQGADGYTF
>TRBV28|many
CASSGAGTANSPLHF
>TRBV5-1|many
CASSYPQADVLTF
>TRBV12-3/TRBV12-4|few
CASTLGLNEQFF
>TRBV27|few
CASRPPGSSYNSPLHF
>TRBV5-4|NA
CASSLKLAGATDTQYF
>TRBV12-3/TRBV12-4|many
CASKVLGGANTGELFF
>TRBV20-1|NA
CSAGRGQGNTEAFF
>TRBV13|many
CASSSRWGNSPLHF
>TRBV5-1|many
CASSDGTGGARYEQYF
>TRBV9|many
CASSVGSASGTEAFF
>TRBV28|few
CASSPQVGLVGGATQYF
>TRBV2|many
CARGAPSDEQFF
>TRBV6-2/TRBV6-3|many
CASSYTPGGRYNEQFF
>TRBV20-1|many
CSATTSGGTLAKNIQYF
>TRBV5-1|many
CASTLQDDTEAFF
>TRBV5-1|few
CASSLGGTSNQPQHF
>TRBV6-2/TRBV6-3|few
CASSRLAVADTQYF
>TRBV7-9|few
CASSSQGTGPQHF
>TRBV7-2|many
CASSYSRATDTQYF
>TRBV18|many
CASSPGGESYEQYF
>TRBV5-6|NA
CASSNGDRTGWTGELFF